Following are 5 T cell receptor beta chains from one sample sequenced in a study of T cells in Graves' hyperthyroidism and ophthalmopathy. Amplified regions were TCR beta CDR3 sequences from RNA transcripts. HTBI primers drove first-round RT-PCR of the TCR CDR3. TCRdb processed the multiplex PCR reads anew with MiXCR; each CDR3 protein has one entry. The sample holds hundreds of thousands of distinct CDR3 sequences, around 20% seen once. Sequenced input: blood. The receptors come from a woman aged 45-60 years with Graves' hyperthyroidism that later progressed to Graves' ophthalmopathy.

In this sample, this clonotype turned up a few times. The chain joins TRBV6-5 to TRBJ2-3; possibly TRBD1 for D (6 bases). CDR1 is MNHEY and CDR2 is SVGAGI in the germline V gene. This CDR3 is 15 amino acids long. Trimming removed 0 bases at V and 3 bases at J, with 10 bases between. The CDR3: CASSYSSQGTDTQYF. The CDR3 nucleotides are TGTGCCAGCAGTTACTCGTCCCAGGGGACAGATACGCAGTATTTT.

This chain uses TRBV19 with TRBJ2-1; D is unclear. CDR1 LNHDA and CDR2 SQIVND come from the germline V gene (reference sequence). This CDR3 is built from 14 residues. With 3 bases removed from V and 0 bases from J, the gap between germline ends came to 6 bases. CDR3 coding DNA: TGTGCCAGTAGTATGGGCAGCTCCTACAATGAGCAGTTCTTC. Translated: CASSMGSSYNEQFF.

V and J are TRBV7-9 and TRBJ1-1; D unresolved. Trimming left V 5 bases short and J 3 bases short, with 28 bases between. CDR3 length: 19 amino acids. Germline CDR1 and CDR2: SEHNR and FQNEAQ (reference sequence). The DNA of the CDR3 is TGTGCCAGCAGCCCCCACAAAAAAGAGGCAGCTCGGGGTCACACTGAAGCTTTCTTT. This sequence encodes CASSPHKKEAARGHTEAFF.

Remarks on this clonotype: A much larger clonotype is one base distant, so this may be a read error. The rearrangement joins TRBV2 to TRBJ2-1; 7 nucleotides match TRBD2. V lost 11 bases and J lost 4; bases outside the gene matches: 8. This CDR3 is 13 amino acids long. The germline V gene encodes CDR1 SNHLY and CDR2 FYNNEI. The CDR3, as DNA: TGTGCCGAGAGACTAGCCTCATACAATGAGCAGTTCTTC. Its translation is CAERLASYNEQFF.

The chain joins TRBV12-3 or TRBV12-4 to TRBJ1-1; the D is unclear. V lost 5 bases to trimming and J lost 8 bases, with 12 bases between them. The CDR3 loop spans 12 amino acids. CDR3 nucleotide sequence: TGTGCCAGCAGTACTAGTTACCCCGAAGCTTTCTTT. As protein: CASSTSYPEAFF.